This T cell receptor beta chain comes out of a study of shared clonotypes between healthy human individuals. Study conclusions and caveats: For naive CD4 cells, roughly 5% of clonotypes were shared across a few donors.

About this clone: No antigen is known for it.

CDR3 length equals 13 residues. The trim removed 6 bases at V and 13 bases at J, leaving 11 bases unmatched. From germline, CDR1 is SGHRS and CDR2 YFSETQ. Some clones are missing from TCRdb's copy, which holds only in-frame ones; the method was immunoSEQ multiplex PCR. The profile shows approximately 1,000,000 clones, about 84% of them singletons. The clonotype comes from a man between 18 and 35 years old in good health. Some clones in this sample may be carry-over from other donors' samples. The specimen was memory CD4+ T cells from PBMCs. The subset: CD45RA-negative fraction. This chain connects TRBV5-1 to TRBJ2-7, with TRBD1 matching 12 bases. The CDR3 nucleotides are TGCGCCAGCACCCCGGGACAGGGGGCTCTCCTATACTTC. This codes for CASTPGQGALLYF.